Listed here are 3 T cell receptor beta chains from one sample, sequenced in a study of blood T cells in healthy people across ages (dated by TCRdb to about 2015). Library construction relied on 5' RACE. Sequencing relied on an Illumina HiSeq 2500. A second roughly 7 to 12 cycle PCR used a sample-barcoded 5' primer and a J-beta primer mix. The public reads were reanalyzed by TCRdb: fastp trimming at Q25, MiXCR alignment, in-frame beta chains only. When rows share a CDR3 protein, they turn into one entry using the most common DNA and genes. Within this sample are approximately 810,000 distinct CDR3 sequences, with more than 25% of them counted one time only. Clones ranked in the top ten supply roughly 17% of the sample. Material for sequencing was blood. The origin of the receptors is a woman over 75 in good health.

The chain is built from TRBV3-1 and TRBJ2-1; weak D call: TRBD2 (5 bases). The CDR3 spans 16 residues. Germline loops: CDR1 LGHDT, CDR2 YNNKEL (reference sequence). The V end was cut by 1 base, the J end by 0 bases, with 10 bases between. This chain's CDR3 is CASSQGLSSSYNEQFF. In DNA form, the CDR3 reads TGTGCCAGCAGCCAAGGACTATCGAGCTCCTACAATGAGCAGTTCTTC.

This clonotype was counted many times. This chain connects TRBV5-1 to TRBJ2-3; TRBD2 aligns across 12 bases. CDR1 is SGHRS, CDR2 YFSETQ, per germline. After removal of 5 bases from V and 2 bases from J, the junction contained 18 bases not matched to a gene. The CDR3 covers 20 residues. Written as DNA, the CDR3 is TGCGCCAGCAGGCCTCCAAGCCCCGGGACTAGCGGGTCCTACACAGATACGCAGTATTTT. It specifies CASRPPSPGTSGSYTDTQYF.

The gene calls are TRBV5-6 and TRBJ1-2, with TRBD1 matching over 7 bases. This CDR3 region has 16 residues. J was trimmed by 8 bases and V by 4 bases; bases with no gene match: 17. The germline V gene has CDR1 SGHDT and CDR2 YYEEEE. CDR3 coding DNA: TGTGCCAGCAGCCCTGGGGGCCCCACAGGGGTCGAAGGCTACACCTTC. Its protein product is CASSPGGPTGVEGYTF.